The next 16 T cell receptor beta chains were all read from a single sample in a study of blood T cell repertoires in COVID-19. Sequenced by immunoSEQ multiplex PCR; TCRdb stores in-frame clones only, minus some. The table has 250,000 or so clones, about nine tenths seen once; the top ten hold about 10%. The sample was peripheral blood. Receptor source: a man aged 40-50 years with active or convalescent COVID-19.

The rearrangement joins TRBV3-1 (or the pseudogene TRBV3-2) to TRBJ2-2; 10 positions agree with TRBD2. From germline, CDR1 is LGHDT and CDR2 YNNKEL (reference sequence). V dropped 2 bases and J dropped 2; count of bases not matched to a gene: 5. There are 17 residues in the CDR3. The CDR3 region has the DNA TGTGCCAGCAGCCAACTGGGACTAGCGACCAACACCGGGGAGCTGTTTTTT. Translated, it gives CASSQLGLATNTGELFF.

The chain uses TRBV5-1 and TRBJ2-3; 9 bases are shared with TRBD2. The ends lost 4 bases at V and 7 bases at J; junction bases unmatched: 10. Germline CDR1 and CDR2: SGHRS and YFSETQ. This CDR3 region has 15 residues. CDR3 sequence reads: CASSKGDSGGNTQYF. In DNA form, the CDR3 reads TGCGCCAGCAGCAAAGGCGATAGCGGGGGAAATACGCAGTATTTT.

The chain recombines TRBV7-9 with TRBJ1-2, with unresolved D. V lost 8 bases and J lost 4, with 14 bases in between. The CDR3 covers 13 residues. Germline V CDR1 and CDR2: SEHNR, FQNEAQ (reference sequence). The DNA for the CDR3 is TGTGCCAGCGCGGAGGGAAGAGGCTATGGCTACACCTTC. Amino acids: CASAEGRGYGYTF. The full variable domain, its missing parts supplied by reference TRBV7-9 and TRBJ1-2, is DTGVSQNPRHKITKRGQNVTFRCDPISEHNRLYWYRQTLGQGPEFLTYFQNEAQLEKSRLLSDRFSAERPKGSFSTLEIQRTEQGDSAMYLCASAEGRGYGYTFGSGTRLTVV.

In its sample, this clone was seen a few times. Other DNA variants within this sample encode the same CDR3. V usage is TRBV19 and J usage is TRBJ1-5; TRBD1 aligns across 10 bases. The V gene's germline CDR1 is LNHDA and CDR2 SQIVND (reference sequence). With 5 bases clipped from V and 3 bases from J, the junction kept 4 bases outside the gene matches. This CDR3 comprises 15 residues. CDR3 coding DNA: TGTGCCAGTAGTCCGGACAGGGGGTTCAATCAGCCCCAGCATTTT. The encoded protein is CASSPDRGFNQPQHF.

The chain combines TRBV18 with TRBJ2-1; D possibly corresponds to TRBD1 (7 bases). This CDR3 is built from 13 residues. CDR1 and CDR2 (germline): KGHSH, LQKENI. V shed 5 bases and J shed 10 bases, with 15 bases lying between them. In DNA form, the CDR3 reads TGTGCCAGCTCAAGTTCCGGGGGACAGGAGCAGTTCTTC. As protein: CASSSSGGQEQFF.

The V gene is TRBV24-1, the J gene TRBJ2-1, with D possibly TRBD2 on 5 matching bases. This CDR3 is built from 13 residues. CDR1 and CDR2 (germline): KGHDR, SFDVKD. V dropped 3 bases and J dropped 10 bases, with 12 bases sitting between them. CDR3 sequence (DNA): TGTGCCACCAGTGATCCACCCGAGCGGGAGCAGTTCTTC. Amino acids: CATSDPPEREQFF.

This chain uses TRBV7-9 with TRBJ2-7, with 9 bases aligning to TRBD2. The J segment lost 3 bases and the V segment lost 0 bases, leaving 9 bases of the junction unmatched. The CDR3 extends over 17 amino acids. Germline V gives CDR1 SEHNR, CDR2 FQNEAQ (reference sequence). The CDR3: CASSLAIGGRALYEQYF. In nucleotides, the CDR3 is TGTGCCAGCAGCTTAGCGATTGGCGGGAGGGCCCTCTACGAGCAGTACTTC.

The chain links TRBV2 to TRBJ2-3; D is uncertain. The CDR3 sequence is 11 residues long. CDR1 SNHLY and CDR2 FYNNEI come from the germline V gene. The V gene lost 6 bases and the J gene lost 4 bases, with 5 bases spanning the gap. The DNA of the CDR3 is TGTGCCAGCAGAACTCCAGATACGCAGTATTTT. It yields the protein CASRTPDTQYF.

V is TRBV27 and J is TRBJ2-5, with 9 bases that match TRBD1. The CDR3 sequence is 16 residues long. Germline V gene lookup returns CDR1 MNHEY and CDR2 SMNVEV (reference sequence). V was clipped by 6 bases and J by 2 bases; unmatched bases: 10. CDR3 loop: CASSGGIDRGQETQYF. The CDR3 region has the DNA TGTGCCAGCAGCGGGGGCATCGACAGGGGGCAAGAGACCCAGTACTTC.

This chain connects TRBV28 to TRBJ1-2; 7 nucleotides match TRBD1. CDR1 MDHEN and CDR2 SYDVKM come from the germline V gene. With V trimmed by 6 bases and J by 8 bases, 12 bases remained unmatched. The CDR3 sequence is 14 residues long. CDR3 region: CASSQTQTGRGYTF. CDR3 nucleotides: TGTGCCAGCAGCCAAACCCAGACAGGGAGAGGCTACACCTTC.

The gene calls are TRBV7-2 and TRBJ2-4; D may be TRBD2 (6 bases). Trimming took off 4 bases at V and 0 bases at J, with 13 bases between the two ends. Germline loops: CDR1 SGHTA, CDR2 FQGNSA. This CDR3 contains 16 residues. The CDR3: CASSSPPGVAKNIQYF. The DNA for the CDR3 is TGTGCCAGCAGCTCACCCCCGGGGGTAGCCAAAAACATTCAGTACTTC.

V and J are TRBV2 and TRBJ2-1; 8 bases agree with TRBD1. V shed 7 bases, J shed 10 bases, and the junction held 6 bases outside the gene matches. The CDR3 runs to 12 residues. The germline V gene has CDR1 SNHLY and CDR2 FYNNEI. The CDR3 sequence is CASTMTGDEQFF. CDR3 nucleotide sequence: TGTGCCAGCACTATGACAGGGGACGAGCAGTTCTTC.

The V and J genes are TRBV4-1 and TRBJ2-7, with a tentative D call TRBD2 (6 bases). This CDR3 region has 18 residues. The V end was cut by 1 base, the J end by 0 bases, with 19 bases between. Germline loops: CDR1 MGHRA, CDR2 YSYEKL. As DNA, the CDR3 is TGCGCCAGCAGCCAAGTGGGGGGTAACGACCCCCTCTCCTACGAGCAGTACTTC. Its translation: CASSQVGGNDPLSYEQYF.

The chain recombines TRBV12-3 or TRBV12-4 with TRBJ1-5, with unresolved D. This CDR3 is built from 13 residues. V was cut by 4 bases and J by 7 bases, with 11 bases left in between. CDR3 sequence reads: CASSWTGFQPQHF. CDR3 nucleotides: TGTGCCAGCAGTTGGACTGGGTTCCAGCCCCAGCATTTT.

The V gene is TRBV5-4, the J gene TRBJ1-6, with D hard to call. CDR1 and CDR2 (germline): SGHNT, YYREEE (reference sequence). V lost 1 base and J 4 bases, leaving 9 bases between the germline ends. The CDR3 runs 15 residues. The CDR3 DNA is TGTGCCAGCAGCTTGAACGCGAATTATAATTCACCCCTCCACTTT. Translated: CASSLNANYNSPLHF.

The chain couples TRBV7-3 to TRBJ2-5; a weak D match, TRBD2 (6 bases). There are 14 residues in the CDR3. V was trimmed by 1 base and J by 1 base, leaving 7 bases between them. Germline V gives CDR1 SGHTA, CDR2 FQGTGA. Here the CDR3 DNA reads TGTGCCAGCAGCTTAATGGGGGGCCAAGAGACCCAGTACTTC. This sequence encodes CASSLMGGQETQYF.